These T cell receptor beta chains were read from a single sample in a study of blood T cell repertoires in COVID-19. Sequencing used immunoSEQ multiplex PCR; TCRdb keeps in-frame clones, though not all of them. In the table there are a few hundred thousand clones, around 88% of which are singletons. Specimen: peripheral blood. Receptors were obtained from a woman in her fifties or sixties with acute or convalescent COVID-19. CDR3s include the opening cysteine and the closing phenylalanine or tryptophan. The order of the fields is CDR3 DNA, CDR3 protein, clone size, V gene, J gene, D gene. The D gene is left open where the match is weak. Only some rows state a clone size, as once, few, many or a class for expanded clones.

DNA: TGTGCCAGCTCACCAAGTTCGGCCGGGGGGACTGGTGGCTACACCTTC
CDR3: CASSPSSAGGTGGYTF
size: once
V: TRBV18
J: TRBJ1-2
D: -

DNA: TGTGCCAGCAGCAATAGGGGACTGGGACAGGGGATCTATGGCTACACCTTC
CDR3: CASSNRGLGQGIYGYTF
size: -
V: TRBV21-1
J: TRBJ1-2
D: -

DNA: TGTGCCAGCAGCCATCAGGGTATCATCACAGATACGCAGTATTTT
CDR3: CASSHQGIITDTQYF
size: few
V: TRBV3-1/TRBV3-2
J: TRBJ2-3
D: -

DNA: TGTGCCAGCAGTCTCACGGGGGCCTACGAGCAGTACTTC
CDR3: CASSLTGAYEQYF
size: -
V: TRBV27
J: TRBJ2-7
D: -

DNA: TGTGCCAGCAGTTTATCGATGGGACAGGGGACCACCGGGGAGCTGTTTTTT
CDR3: CASSLSMGQGTTGELFF
size: once
V: TRBV27
J: TRBJ2-2
D: TRBD1

DNA: TGTGCCAGCAGTGACAGGGAGGGCACTGAAGCTTTCTTT
CDR3: CASSDREGTEAFF
size: -
V: TRBV6-4
J: TRBJ1-1
D: -

DNA: TGTGCCAGCAGCTCCTTAACTAGCGGGAGCCCCCACGAGCAGTACTTC
CDR3: CASSSLTSGSPHEQYF
size: -
V: TRBV6-2/TRBV6-3
J: TRBJ2-7
D: TRBD2

DNA: TGCGCCAGCAGCTTGATGGACAGCAACTATGGCTACACCTTC
CDR3: CASSLMDSNYGYTF
size: once
V: TRBV5-1
J: TRBJ1-2
D: -

DNA: TGTGCCAGCAGCTCACAGATCTCAGGGGCCGGGGAGCTGTTTTTT
CDR3: CASSSQISGAGELFF
size: -
V: TRBV7-3
J: TRBJ2-2
D: -

DNA: TGTGCCAGCAGGCCAGGGAATTTGGGCGAGCAGTACTTC
CDR3: CASRPGNLGEQYF
size: -
V: TRBV7-9
J: TRBJ2-7
D: -

DNA: TGTGCCAGCAGTGAAGAACTAGTTTACGAGCAGTACTTC
CDR3: CASSEELVYEQYF
size: -
V: TRBV6-1
J: TRBJ2-7
D: -

DNA: TGTGCCAGCAGTTTAAACGCTCAGGGGACGAGCTCCTATAATTCACCCCTCCACTTT
CDR3: CASSLNAQGTSSYNSPLHF
size: -
V: TRBV27
J: TRBJ1-6
D: -

DNA: TGTGCCAGCAGCTGGGACAGGGCAGACCAGCCCCAGCATTTT
CDR3: CASSWDRADQPQHF
size: -
V: TRBV28
J: TRBJ1-5
D: TRBD1

DNA: TGTGCCAGCTCACCAAGGGGAGGGGACTATGGCTACACCTTC
CDR3: CASSPRGGDYGYTF
size: -
V: TRBV18
J: TRBJ1-2
D: -

DNA: TGTGCCAGCAGCCACGGTCGGGAGTTTATTTCGGATGAGCAGTTCTTC
CDR3: CASSHGREFISDEQFF
size: -
V: TRBV3-1/TRBV3-2
J: TRBJ2-1
D: -

DNA: TGTGCCAGTAGTATTGTACCACAGGGTCGGAATGAGCAGTTCTTC
CDR3: CASSIVPQGRNEQFF
size: -
V: TRBV19
J: TRBJ2-1
D: -

DNA: TGTGCCAGCAGCTTATTCGGGACTAGCGGCAACAATGAGCAGTTCTTC
CDR3: CASSLFGTSGNNEQFF
size: once
V: TRBV7-3
J: TRBJ2-1
D: TRBD2

DNA: TGTGCCAGCACCCCCCCGGGCCTTGGCACCGGGAGAAACATTCAGTACTTC
CDR3: CASTPPGLGTGRNIQYF
size: few
V: TRBV6-2/TRBV6-3
J: TRBJ2-4
D: -

DNA: TGTGCCAGTAACGAACATGGGGCGCAATACGAGCAGTACTTC
CDR3: CASNEHGAQYEQYF
size: -
V: TRBV19
J: TRBJ2-7
D: -

DNA: TGTGCCAGCAGCGGGGGGAGGACTAGCGGGATTTACAATGAGCAGTTCTTC
CDR3: CASSGGRTSGIYNEQFF
size: few
V: TRBV5-4
J: TRBJ2-1
D: TRBD2

DNA: TGCAGCGTTCCACAGCCTTCGGGGACTGAAGCTTTCTTT
CDR3: CSVPQPSGTEAFF
size: -
V: TRBV29-1
J: TRBJ1-1
D: -

DNA: TGTGCCAGCAGCGTAGGCGTCCAGGCAGGCGAAGCTTTCTTT
CDR3: CASSVGVQAGEAFF
size: once
V: TRBV9
J: TRBJ1-1
D: -

DNA: TGCGCCAGCAGCCTCACAGGGCCCCAGACGGGTAATGAAAAACTGTTTTTT
CDR3: CASSLTGPQTGNEKLFF
size: once
V: TRBV5-1
J: TRBJ1-4
D: -

DNA: TGTGCCAGCAGCTTAGACGGGCAGGGAGGCACCGGGGAGCTGTTTTTT
CDR3: CASSLDGQGGTGELFF
size: -
V: TRBV7-2
J: TRBJ2-2
D: -

DNA: TGTGCCAGCAGCACGAGGACACTCTACGGGCAGTTCTTC
CDR3: CASSTRTLYGQFF
size: -
V: TRBV11-2
J: TRBJ2-1
D: -

DNA: TGTGCCAGCAGCCCCACAGGGGGGAGGACTGAAGCTTTCTTT
CDR3: CASSPTGGRTEAFF
size: -
V: TRBV7-3
J: TRBJ1-1
D: TRBD1

DNA: TGCGCCAGCAAGCCAACCGCGACAGGGTCGGACGAGCAGTACTTC
CDR3: CASKPTATGSDEQYF
size: -
V: TRBV4-3
J: TRBJ2-7
D: TRBD1

DNA: TGTGCCAGCAGCGAATCCCAGGCTGGAAACACCATATATTTT
CDR3: CASSESQAGNTIYF
size: -
V: TRBV7-7
J: TRBJ1-3
D: -

DNA: TGTGCCAGCAGCTTCGAGGGCGGAGAGACCCAGTACTTC
CDR3: CASSFEGGETQYF
size: -
V: TRBV13
J: TRBJ2-5
D: -

DNA: TGTGCCAGCAGTCATCGATCCGACAGGGGTGGGCATAATTCACCCCTCCACTTT
CDR3: CASSHRSDRGGHNSPLHF
size: -
V: TRBV6-6
J: TRBJ1-6
D: TRBD1

DNA: TGTGCCACCAGTGATCCCTCCCGGGGGGAGCAGTACTTC
CDR3: CATSDPSRGEQYF
size: -
V: TRBV24-1
J: TRBJ2-7
D: -

DNA: TGCGCCAGCGCGCGGGACAGGGGAAGGAACACTGAAGCTTTCTTT
CDR3: CASARDRGRNTEAFF
size: -
V: TRBV5-1
J: TRBJ1-1
D: TRBD1

DNA: TGCAGCGTTGGTAATAGAGGGTTGACAGATACGCAGTATTTT
CDR3: CSVGNRGLTDTQYF
size: once
V: TRBV29-1
J: TRBJ2-3
D: -